This T cell receptor beta chain was identified in a study of T cell responses to AZD1222 COVID-19 vaccine. The repertoire was sequenced with immunoSEQ multiplex PCR; TCRdb's copy has only in-frame clones and lacks some. The table records approximately 120,000 clones, about 90% of them present only once. Overall study results and limits: Close to half of all spike-specific TCRs reportedly target regions of the variants that are unmutated. Sampled repertoires all dated from after the peak T cell response. Seropositivity was recorded at baseline in only a handful of AZD1222 recipients. Females made up more of the donors, who were largely white British, and clonal diversity may have come out too low.

About this clone: Its antigen remains unknown.

V shed 2 bases, J shed 2 bases, and the junction held 3 bases outside the gene matches. CDR1 SGHNT and CDR2 YENEEA come from the germline V gene. This CDR3 is 15 amino acids long. The chain combines TRBV11-3 with TRBJ2-3, with 8 bases identical to TRBD2. The sample here was peripheral blood, taken on day 0 of MenACWY control vaccination. This TCR derives from an adult in good health. The CDR3 coding sequence is TGTGCCAGCAGCTTAACTAGCGGCGTCACAGATACGCAGTATTTT. Translating gives CASSLTSGVTDTQYF.